This T cell receptor beta chain was sequenced during a study of CD8 T cells in ankylosing spondylitis. This clonotype was observed at least ten times. It was by quantitative 5'-RACE with molecular barcodes that TCR beta libraries were made. TCRdb ran MiXCR on the 5' RACE reads and lists one entry per CDR3 protein. The sample contains around 230,000 distinct CDR3 sequences, over 8.5% of which appear only once. V lost 8 bases, J lost 7 bases, and 20 bases lay in between. The CDR3 consists of 15 residues. CDR1 SEHNR and CDR2 FQNEAQ come from the germline V gene (reference sequence). Sample: blood, either unsorted or a sorted T cell fraction (not recorded which). The chain is built from TRBV7-9 and TRBJ1-4; no clear D gene. The source is a male donor with ankylosing spondylitis or in good health (not recorded which). The CDR3, as DNA: TGTGCCAGCCGCCCGCTCCGGGGAGACGCTGAAAAACTGTTTTTT. This sequence encodes CASRPLRGDAEKLFF. The whole variable domain, filled in from reference TRBV7-9 and TRBJ1-4, reads DTGVSQNPRHKITKRGQNVTFRCDPISEHNRLYWYRQTLGQGPEFLTYFQNEAQLEKSRLLSDRFSAERPKGSFSTLEIQRTEQGDSAMYLCASRPLRGDAEKLFFGSGTQLSVL.